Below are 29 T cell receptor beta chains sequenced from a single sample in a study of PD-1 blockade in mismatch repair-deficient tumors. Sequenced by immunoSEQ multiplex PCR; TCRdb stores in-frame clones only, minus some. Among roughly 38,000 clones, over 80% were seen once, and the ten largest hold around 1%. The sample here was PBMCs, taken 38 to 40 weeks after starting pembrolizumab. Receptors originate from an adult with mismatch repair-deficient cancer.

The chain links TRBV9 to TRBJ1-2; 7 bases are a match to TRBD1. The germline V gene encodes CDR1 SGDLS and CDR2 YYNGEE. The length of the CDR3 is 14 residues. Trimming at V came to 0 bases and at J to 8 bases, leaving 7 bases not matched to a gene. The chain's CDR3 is CASSVDEGAGGYTF. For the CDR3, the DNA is TGTGCCAGCAGCGTAGATGAGGGGGCTGGAGGCTACACCTTC.

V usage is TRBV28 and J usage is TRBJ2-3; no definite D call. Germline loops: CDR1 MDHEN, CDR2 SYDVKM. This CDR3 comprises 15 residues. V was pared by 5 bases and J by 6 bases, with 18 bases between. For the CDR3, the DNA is TGTGCCAGCAGTCTCCTCAAAGACATCGTGGATACGCAGTATTTT. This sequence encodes CASSLLKDIVDTQYF.

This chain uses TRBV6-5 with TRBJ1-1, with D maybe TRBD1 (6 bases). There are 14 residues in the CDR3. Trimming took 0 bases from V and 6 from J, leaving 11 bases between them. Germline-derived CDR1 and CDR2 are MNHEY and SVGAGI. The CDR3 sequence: CASSYSRDRPEAFF. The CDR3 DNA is TGTGCCAGCAGTTACTCCCGCGACAGGCCTGAAGCTTTCTTT.

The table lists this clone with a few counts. The CDR3 reads CASSNDRDRVSYEQYF. The CDR3 nucleotides are TGTGCCAGCAGCAACGACCGGGACAGGGTCTCCTACGAGCAGTACTTC. The chain uses TRBV27 and TRBJ2-7; the match to TRBD1 covers 9 bases. The CDR3 sequence is 16 residues long. Germline trimming cut 6 bases from V and 0 bases from J; bases unmatched to any gene: 9. The germline gives CDR1 MNHEY, CDR2 SMNVEV (reference sequence).

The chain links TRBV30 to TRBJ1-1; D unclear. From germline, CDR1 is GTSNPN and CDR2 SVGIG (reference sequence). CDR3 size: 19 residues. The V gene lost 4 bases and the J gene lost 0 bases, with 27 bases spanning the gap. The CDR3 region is CAWNGNGSVYPYLNTEAFF. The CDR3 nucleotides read TGTGCCTGGAATGGAAACGGGTCGGTCTATCCTTACTTGAACACTGAAGCTTTCTTT. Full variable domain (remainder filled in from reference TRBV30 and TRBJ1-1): SQTIHQWPATLVQPVGSPLSLECTVEGTSNPNLYWYRQAAGRGLQLLFYSVGIGQISSEVPQNLSASRPQDRQFILSSKKLLLSDSGFYLCAWNGNGSVYPYLNTEAFFGQGTRLTVV.

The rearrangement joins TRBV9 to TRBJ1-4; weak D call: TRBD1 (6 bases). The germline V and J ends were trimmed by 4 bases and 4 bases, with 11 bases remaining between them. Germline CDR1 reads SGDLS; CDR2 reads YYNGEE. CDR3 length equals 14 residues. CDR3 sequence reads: CASSPDSFNEKLFF. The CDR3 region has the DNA TGTGCCAGCAGCCCGGACAGTTTTAATGAAAAACTGTTTTTT. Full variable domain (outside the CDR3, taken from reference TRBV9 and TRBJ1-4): DSGVTQTPKHLITATGQRVTLRCSPRSGDLSVYWYQQSLDQGLQFLIQYYNGEERAKGNILERFSAQQFPDLHSELNLSSLELGDSALYFCASSPDSFNEKLFFGSGTQLSVL.

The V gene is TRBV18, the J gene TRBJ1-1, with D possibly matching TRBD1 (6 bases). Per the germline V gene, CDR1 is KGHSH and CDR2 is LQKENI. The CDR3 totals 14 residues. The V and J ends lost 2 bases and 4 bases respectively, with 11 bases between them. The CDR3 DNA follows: TGTGCCAGCTCACCAAAGGTACAGGGCACTGAAGCTTTCTTT. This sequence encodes CASSPKVQGTEAFF.

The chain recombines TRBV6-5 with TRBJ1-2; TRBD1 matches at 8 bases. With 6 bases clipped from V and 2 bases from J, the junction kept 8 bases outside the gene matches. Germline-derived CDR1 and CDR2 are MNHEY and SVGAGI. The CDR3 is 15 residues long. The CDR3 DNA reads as TGTGCCAGCAGAGAGACAGGGGAAGGAAACTATGGCTACACCTTC. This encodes CASRETGEGNYGYTF.

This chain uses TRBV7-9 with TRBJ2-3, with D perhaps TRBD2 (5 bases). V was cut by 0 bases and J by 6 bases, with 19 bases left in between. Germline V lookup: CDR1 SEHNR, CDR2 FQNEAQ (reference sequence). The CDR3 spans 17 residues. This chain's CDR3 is CASSLAVALTLVDTQYF. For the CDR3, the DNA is TGTGCCAGCAGCTTAGCAGTAGCGCTGACTTTGGTCGATACGCAGTATTTT. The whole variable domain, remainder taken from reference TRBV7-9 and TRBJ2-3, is DTGVSQNPRHKITKRGQNVTFRCDPISEHNRLYWYRQTLGQGPEFLTYFQNEAQLEKSRLLSDRFSAERPKGSFSTLEIQRTEQGDSAMYLCASSLAVALTLVDTQYFGPGTRLTVL.

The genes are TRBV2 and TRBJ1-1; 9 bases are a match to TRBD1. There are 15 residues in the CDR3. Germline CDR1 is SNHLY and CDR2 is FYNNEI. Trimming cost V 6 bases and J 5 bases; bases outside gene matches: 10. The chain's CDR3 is CASSEQGAGLTEAFF. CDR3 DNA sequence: TGTGCCAGCAGCGAACAGGGGGCTGGTCTAACTGAAGCTTTCTTT.

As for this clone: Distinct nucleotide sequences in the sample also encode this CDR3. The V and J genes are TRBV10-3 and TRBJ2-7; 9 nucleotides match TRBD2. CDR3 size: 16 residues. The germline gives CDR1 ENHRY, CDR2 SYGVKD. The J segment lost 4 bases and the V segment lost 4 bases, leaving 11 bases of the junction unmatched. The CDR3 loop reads CAISALSGRSSYEQYF. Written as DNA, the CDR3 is TGTGCCATCAGTGCTCTTAGCGGGAGAAGCTCTTACGAGCAGTACTTC.

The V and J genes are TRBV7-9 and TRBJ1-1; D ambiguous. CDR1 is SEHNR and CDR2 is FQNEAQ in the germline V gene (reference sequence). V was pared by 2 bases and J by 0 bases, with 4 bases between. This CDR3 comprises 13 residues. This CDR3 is CASSLSMNTEAFF. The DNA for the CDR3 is TGTGCCAGCAGCTTATCTATGAACACTGAAGCTTTCTTT. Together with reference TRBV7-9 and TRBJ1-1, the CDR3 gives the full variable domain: DTGVSQNPRHKITKRGQNVTFRCDPISEHNRLYWYRQTLGQGPEFLTYFQNEAQLEKSRLLSDRFSAERPKGSFSTLEIQRTEQGDSAMYLCASSLSMNTEAFFGQGTRLTVV.

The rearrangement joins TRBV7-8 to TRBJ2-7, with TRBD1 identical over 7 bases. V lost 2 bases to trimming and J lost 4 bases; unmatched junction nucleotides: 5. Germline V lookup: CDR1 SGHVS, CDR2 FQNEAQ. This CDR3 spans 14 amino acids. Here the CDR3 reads CASSLRQGAYEQYF. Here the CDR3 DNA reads TGTGCCAGCAGCTTAAGACAGGGAGCTTACGAGCAGTACTTC.

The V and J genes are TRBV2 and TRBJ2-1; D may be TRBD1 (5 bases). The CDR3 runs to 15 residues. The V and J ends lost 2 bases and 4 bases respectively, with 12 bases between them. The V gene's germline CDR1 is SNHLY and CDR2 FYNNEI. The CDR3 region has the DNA TGTGCCAGCAGTGAATTCCAGGGTTCATACAATGAGCAGTTCTTC. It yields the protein CASSEFQGSYNEQFF.

This chain's CDR3 is CASSGSHKNIQYF. The CDR3 DNA reads as TGTGCCAGTAGCGGGAGCCACAAAAACATTCAGTACTTC. This sequence joins TRBV27 and TRBJ2-4; TRBD2 matches at 9 bases. The length of the CDR3 is 13 residues. Unmatched junction bases numbered 3, after V lost 9 bases and J lost 3 bases. The germline V gene has CDR1 MNHEY and CDR2 SMNVEV (reference sequence).

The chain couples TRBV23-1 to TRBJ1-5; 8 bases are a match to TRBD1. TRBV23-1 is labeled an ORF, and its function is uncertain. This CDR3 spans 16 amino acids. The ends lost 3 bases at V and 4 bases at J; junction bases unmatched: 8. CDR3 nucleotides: TGCGCCAGCAGTCACCAAGGACAGGGAGGTAATCAGCCCCAGCATTTT. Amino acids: CASSHQGQGGNQPQHF.

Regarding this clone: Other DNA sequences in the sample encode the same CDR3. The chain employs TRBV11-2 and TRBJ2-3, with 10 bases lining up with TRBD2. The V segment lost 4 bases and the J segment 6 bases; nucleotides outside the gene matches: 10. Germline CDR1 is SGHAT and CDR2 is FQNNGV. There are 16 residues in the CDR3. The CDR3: CASSSRIGLAVDTQYF. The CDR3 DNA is TGTGCCAGCAGCTCACGCATAGGACTAGCGGTGGATACGCAGTATTTT.

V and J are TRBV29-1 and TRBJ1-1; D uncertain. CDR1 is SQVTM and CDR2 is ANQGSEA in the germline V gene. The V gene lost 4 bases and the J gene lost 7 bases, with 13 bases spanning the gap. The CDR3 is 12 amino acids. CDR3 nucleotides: TGCAGCGTTGTAGTATCGGGGTATGAAGCTTTCTTT. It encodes CSVVVSGYEAFF.

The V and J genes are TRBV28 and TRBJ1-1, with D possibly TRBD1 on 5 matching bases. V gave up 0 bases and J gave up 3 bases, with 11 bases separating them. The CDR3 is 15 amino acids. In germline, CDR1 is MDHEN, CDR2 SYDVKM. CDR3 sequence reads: CASSLWVGGDTEAFF. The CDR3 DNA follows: TGTGCCAGCAGTTTATGGGTTGGGGGGGACACTGAAGCTTTCTTT.

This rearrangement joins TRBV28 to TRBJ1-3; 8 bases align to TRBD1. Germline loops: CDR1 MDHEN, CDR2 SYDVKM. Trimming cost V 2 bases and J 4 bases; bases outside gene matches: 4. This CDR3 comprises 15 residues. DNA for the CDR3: TGTGCCAGCAGTTTAACAGGGGGAACAGGAAACACCATATATTTT. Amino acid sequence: CASSLTGGTGNTIYF.

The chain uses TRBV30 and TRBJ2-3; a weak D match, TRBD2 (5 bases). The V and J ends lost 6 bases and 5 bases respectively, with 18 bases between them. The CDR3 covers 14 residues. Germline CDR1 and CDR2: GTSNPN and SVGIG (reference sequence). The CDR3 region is CACQASGMGDTQYF. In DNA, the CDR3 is TGTGCCTGCCAGGCGTCCGGGATGGGAGATACGCAGTATTTT.

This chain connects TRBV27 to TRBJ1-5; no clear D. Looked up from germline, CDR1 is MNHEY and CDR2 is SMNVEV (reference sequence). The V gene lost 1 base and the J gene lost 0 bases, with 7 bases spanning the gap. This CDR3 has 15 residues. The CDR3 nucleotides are TGTGCCAGCAGTTTATTTGCGGATAGCAATCAGCCCCAGCATTTT. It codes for CASSLFADSNQPQHF.

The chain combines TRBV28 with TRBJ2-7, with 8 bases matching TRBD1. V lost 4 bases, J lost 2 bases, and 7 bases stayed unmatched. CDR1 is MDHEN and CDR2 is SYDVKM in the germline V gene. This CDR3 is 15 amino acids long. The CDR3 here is CASSSAGTGTYEQYF. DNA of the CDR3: TGTGCCAGCAGTTCCGCCGGGACAGGTACCTACGAGCAGTACTTC.

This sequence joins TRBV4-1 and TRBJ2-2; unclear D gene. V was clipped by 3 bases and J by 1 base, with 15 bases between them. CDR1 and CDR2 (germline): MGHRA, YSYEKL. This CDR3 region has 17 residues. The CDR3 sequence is CASSHPWAGRNTGELFF. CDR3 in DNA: TGCGCCAGCAGCCACCCCTGGGCAGGCCGGAACACCGGGGAGCTGTTTTTT.

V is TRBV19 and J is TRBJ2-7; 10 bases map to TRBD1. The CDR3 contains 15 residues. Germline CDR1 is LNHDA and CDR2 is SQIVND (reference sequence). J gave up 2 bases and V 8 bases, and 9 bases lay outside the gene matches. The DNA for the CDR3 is TGTGCCAGTTCAATTGCCGGGACAGGGGCCTACGAGCAGTACTTC. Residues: CASSIAGTGAYEQYF.

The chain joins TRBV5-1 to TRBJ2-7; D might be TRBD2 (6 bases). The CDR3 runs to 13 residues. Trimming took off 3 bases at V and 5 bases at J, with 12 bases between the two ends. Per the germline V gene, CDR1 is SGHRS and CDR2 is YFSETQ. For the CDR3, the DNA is TGCGCCAGCAGCTGGAGTGGAGGGGACGAGCAGTACTTC. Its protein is CASSWSGGDEQYF.

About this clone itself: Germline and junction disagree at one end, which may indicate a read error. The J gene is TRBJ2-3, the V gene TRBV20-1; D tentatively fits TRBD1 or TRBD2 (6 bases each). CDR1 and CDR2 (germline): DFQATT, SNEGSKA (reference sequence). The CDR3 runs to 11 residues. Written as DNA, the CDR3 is TGCAGTACTAGAGGGGGACTCCCAGCGTATTTT. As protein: CSTRGGLPAYF.

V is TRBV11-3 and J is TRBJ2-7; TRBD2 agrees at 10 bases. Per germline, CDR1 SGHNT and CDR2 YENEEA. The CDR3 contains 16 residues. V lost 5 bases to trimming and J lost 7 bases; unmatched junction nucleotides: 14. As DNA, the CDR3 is TGTGCCAGCAGCCTCAGAGCTAGCGGGAGTACGGAAGAGCAGTACTTC. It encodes CASSLRASGSTEEQYF.

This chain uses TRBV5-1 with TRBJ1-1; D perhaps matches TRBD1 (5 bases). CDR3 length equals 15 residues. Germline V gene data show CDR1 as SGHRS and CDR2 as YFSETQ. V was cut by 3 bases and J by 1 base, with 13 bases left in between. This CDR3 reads CASSSLGGSNTEAFF. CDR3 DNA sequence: TGCGCCAGCAGCTCACTTGGGGGGTCGAACACTGAAGCTTTCTTT.